This T cell receptor beta chain was profiled in a study of blood T cells in healthy people across ages. The V gene's germline CDR1 is LGHDT and CDR2 YNNKEL (reference sequence). Between the trimmed V and J ends, which lost 1 base and 0 bases, there was a span of 11 bases. CDR3 length: 16 residues. Next came a second PCR, run for about 6 to 12 cycles, which used a sample-barcoded 5' primer along with a J-beta primer mix. TCRdb re-analysed the 5' RACE reads in MiXCR, keeping a single row per CDR3 protein. Seen here are some 780,000 distinct CDR3 sequences, roughly 56% observed once, and the top ten hold roughly 25%.

The chain couples TRBV3-1 to TRBJ2-3; D is possibly TRBD1 (5 bases). The sequence was collected from a man aged 35 to 55 in good health. Sequencing was performed on blood. The CDR3, as DNA: TGTGCCAGCAGCCAAGTTGGAGACAGAAGCACAGATACGCAGTATTTT. Its translation: CASSQVGDRSTDTQYF.